This T cell receptor (beta chain) was identified during a study of vaccination and CD4 T cells after COVID-19. Study context: Post-COVID samples had a sampling time that fell a median around 100 days after diagnosis (range 35 to 161). Timing of post-vaccine sample collection was a median about 72 days after dose two, with a range of 14 to 241.

The assay that was used to sequence DNA from cultured CD4+ T cells was the Oncomine TCR Beta short-read assay. TCRdb re-derived calls from the PCR reads in MiXCR, one entry per CDR3 protein. Counted here are about 14,000 distinct CDR3 sequences, approximately 30% occurring once; the ten biggest clones make up 10%. The treatment was: roughly ten-day PBMC culture with coronavirus spike peptide pools or control peptides (ViraFEST assay). A remark on this clonotype: Its specificity is unknown.

The germline CDR1 and CDR2 sequences are MNHNS and SASEGT. V shed 5 bases and J 2 bases; nucleotides not matched to a gene: 7. This CDR3 is 16 amino acids long. The genes are TRBV6-1 and TRBJ2-7, with 12 bases matching TRBD2. The TCR originated in a human donor who had recovered from COVID-19. Sequences were derived from CD4+ T cells from blood, cultured in vitro, sampled after SARS-CoV-2 vaccination. The CDR3 is CASSQGLAGRTYEQYF. The CDR3 DNA sequence: TGTGCCAGCAGTCAAGGACTAGCGGGGAGGACCTACGAGCAGTACTTC.